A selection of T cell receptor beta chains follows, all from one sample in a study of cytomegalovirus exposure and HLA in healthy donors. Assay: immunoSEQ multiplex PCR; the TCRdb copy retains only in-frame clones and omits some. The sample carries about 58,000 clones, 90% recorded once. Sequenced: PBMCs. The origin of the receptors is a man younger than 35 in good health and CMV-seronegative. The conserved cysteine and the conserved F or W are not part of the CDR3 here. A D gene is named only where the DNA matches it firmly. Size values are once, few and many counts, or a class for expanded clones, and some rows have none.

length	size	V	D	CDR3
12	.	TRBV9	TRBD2	ASSVGAGVGEQY
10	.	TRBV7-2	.	ASIPGGDTQY
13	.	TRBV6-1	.	ASSEWAAMNTEAF
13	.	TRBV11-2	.	ASSLDRGQTYGYT
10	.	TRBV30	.	AWSRETNEQY
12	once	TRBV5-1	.	ASSLGQSHGGQY
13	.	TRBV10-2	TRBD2	ASRETSEYIGELF
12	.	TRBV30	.	AWTPPGGANVLT
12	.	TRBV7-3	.	ASSPTGFQTEAF
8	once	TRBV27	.	ASGAGVAF
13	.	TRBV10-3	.	AISAGGLRDYGYT
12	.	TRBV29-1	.	SVEPGRLEETQY
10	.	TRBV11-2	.	ASSAADYEQF
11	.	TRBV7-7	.	ASSPGGGREQF
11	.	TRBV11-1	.	ASSFTASYEQY
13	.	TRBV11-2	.	ASSRDSLAKNIQY
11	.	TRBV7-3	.	ASSPGSDTEAF